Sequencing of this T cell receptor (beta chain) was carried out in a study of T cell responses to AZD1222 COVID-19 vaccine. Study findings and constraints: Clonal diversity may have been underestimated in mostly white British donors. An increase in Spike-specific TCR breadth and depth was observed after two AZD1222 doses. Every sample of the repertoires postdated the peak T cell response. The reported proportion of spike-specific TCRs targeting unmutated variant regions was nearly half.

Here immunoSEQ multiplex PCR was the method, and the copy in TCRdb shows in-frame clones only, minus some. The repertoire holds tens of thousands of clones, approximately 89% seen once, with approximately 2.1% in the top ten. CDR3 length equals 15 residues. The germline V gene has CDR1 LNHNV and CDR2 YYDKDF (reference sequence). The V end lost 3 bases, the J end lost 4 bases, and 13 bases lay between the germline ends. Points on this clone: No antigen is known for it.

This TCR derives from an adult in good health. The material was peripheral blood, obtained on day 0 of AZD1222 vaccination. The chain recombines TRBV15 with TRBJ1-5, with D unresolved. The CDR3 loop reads CATSRRQAANQPQHF. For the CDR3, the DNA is TGTGCCACCAGCAGGAGGCAGGCGGCTAATCAGCCCCAGCATTTT. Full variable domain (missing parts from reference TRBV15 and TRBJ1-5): DAMVIQNPRYQVTQFGKPVTLSCSQTLNHNVMYWYQQKSSQAPKLLFHYYDKDFNNEADTPDNFQSRRPNTSFCFLDIRSPGLGDTAMYLCATSRRQAANQPQHFGDGTRLSIL.